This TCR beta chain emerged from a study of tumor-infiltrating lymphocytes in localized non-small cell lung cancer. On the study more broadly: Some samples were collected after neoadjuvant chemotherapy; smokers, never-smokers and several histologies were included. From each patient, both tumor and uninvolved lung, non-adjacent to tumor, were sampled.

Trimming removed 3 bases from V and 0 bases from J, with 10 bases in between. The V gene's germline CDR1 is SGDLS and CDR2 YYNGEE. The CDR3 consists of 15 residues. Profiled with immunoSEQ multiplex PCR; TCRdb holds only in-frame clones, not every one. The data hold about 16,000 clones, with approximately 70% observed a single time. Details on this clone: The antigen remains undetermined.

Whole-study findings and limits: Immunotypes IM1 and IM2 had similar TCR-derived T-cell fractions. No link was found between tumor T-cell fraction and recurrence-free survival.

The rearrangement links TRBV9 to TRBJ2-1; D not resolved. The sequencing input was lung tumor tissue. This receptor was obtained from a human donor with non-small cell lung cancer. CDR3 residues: CASSAEMSSYNEQFF. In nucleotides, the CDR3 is TGTGCCAGCAGCGCCGAAATGAGCTCCTACAATGAGCAGTTCTTC.